This T cell receptor (beta chain) is from a study of T-cell reconstitution after alpha-beta-depleted transplantation in children. Unique molecular identifiers were used to barcode this TCRbeta library. Via MiXCR, TCRdb re-called the PCR reads, giving one row per CDR3 protein. The table lists 500,000 to 600,000 distinct CDR3 sequences, about 17% of them singletons. CDR1 DFQATT and CDR2 SNEGSKA come from the germline V gene (reference sequence). V lost 5 bases, J lost 4 bases, and 4 bases stayed unmatched. The CDR3 is 12 residues long. The table lists this clonotype with many counts. The sample consisted of PBMCs from the stem cell graft donor, taken from the stem cell graft. This chain joins TRBV20-1 and TRBJ1-2, with TRBD1 matching 7 bases. The receptor was derived from a human donor who donated a stem cell graft to a child with acute lymphoblastic leukemia. The CDR3 is CSARDSFYGYTF. The CDR3 coding sequence is TGCAGTGCTCGGGACAGCTTCTATGGCTACACCTTC.